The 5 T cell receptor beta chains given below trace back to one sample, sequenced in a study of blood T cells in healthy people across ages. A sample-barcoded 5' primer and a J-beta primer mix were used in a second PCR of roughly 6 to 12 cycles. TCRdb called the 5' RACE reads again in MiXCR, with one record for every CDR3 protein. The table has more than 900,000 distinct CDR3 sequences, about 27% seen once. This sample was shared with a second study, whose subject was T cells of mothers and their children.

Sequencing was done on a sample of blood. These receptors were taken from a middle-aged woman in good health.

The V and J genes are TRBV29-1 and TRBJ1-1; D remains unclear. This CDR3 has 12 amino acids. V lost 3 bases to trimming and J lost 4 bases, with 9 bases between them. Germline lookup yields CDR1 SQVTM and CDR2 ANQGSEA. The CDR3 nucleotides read TGCAGCGTTGATCCTTCGGCCACTGAAGCTTTCTTT. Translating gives CSVDPSATEAFF.

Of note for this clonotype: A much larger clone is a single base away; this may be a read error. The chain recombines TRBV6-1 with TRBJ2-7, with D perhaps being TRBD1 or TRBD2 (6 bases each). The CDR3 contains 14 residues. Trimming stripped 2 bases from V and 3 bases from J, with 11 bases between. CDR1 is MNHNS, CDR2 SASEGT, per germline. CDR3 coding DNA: TGTGCCAGCAGTGAACTAGGGGGAGGCTACGAGCAGTACTTC. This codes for CASSELGGGYEQYF.

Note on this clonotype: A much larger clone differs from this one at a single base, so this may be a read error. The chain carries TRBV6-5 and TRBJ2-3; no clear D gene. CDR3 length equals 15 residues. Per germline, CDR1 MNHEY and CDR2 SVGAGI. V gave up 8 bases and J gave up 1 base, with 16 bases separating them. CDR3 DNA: TGTGCCAGCGGCTATAGTCCCCAGGGCACAGATACGCAGTATTTT. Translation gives CASGYSPQGTDTQYF.

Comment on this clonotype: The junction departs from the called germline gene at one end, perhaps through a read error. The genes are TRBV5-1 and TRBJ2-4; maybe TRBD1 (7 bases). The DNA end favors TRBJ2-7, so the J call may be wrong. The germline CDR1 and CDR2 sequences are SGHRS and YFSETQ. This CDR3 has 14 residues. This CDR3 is CACSSQGEVNEQYF. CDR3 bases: TGCGCCTGCAGCTCCCAGGGGGAGGTCAACGAGCAGTACTTC.

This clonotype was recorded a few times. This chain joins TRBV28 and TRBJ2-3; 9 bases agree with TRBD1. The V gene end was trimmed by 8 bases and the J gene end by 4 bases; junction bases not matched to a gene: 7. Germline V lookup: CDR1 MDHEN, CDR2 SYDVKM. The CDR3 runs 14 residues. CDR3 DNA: TGTGCCAGCCTCCGGGACAGGGCGGCAGATACGCAGTATTTT. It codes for CASLRDRAADTQYF.